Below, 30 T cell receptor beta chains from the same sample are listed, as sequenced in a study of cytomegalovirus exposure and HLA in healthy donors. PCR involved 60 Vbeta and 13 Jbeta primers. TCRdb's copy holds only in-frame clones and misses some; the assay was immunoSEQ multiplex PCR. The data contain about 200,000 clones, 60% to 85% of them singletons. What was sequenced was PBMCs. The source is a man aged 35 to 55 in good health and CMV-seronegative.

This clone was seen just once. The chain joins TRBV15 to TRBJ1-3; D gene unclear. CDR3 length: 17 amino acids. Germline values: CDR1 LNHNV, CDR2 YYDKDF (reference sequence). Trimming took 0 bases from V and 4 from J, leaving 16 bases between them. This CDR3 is CATSRDLSTLAGNTIYF. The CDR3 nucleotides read TGTGCCACCAGCAGAGATCTATCGACTCTAGCAGGAAACACCATATATTTT.

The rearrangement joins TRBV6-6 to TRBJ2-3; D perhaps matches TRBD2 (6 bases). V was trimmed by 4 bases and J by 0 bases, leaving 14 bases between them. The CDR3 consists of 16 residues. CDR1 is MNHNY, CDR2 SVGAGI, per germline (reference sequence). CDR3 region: CASSSRTTFSTDTQYF. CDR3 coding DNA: TGTGCCAGCAGTTCGAGGACTACGTTTAGCACAGATACGCAGTATTTT.

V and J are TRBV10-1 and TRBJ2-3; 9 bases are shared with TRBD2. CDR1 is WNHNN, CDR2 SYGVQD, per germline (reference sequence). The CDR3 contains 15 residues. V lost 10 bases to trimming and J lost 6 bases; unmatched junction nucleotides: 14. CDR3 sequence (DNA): TGCGCCACCCCCAGGGCGGGGGGGTTCCATGATACGCAGTATTTT. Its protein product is CATPRAGGFHDTQYF.

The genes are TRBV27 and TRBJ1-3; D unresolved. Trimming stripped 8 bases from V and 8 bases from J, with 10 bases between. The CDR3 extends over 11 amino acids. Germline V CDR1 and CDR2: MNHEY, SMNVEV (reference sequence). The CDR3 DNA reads TGTGCCAGCGTCGAGGGATACACCATATATTTT. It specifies CASVEGYTIYF.

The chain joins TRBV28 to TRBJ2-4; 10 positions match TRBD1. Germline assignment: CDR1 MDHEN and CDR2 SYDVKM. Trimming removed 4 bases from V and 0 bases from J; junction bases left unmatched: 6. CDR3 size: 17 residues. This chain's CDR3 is CASSSGTGEIAKNIQYF. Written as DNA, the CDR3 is TGTGCCAGCAGTTCCGGGACAGGGGAAATAGCCAAAAACATTCAGTACTTC.

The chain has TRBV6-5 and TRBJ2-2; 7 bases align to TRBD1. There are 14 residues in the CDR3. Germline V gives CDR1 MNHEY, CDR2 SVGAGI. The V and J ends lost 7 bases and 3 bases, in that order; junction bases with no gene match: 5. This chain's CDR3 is CASNPQGYTGELFF. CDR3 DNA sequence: TGTGCCAGCAATCCACAGGGGTACACCGGGGAGCTGTTTTTT.

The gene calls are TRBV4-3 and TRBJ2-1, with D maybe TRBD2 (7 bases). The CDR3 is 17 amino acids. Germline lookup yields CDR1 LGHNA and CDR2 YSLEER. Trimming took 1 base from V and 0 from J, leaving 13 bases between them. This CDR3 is CASSQALAGASYNEQFF. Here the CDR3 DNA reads TGCGCCAGCAGCCAAGCTCTGGCGGGGGCCTCCTACAATGAGCAGTTCTTC.

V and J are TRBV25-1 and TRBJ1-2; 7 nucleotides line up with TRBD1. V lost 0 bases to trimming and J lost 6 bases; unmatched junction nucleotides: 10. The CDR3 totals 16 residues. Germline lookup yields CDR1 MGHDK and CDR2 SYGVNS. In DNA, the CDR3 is TGTGCCAGCAGTGAATATGAGACAGGGAATAGGAATGGCTACACCTTC. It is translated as CASSEYETGNRNGYTF.

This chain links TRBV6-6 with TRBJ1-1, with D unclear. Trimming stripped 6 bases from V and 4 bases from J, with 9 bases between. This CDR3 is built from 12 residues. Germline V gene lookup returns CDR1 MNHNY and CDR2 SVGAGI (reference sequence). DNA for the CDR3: TGTGCCAGCAGCCTTGGACTCACTGAAGCTTTCTTT. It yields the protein CASSLGLTEAFF.

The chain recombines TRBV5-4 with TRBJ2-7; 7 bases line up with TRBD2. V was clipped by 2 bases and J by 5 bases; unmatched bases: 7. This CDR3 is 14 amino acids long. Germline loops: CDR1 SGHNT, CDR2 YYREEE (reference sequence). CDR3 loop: CASSFSGTINEQYF. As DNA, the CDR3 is TGTGCCAGCAGCTTCTCCGGGACTATAAACGAGCAGTACTTC.

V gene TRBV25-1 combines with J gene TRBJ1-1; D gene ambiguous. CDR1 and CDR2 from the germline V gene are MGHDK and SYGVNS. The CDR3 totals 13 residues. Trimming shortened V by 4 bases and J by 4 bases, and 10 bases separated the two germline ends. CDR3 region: CASSVGPGTEAFF. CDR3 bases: TGTGCCAGCAGTGTAGGTCCGGGCACTGAAGCTTTCTTT. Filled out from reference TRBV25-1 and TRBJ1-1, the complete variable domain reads EADIYQTPRYLVIGTGKKITLECSQTMGHDKMYWYQQDPGMELHLIHYSYGVNSTEKGDLSSESTVSRIRTEHFPLTLESARPSHTSQYLCASSVGPGTEAFFGQGTRLTVV.

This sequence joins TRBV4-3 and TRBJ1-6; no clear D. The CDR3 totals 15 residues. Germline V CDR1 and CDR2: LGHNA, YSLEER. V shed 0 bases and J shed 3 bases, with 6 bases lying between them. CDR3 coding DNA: TGCGCCAGCAGCCAAGATACCGGCTATAATTCACCCCTCCACTTT. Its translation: CASSQDTGYNSPLHF.

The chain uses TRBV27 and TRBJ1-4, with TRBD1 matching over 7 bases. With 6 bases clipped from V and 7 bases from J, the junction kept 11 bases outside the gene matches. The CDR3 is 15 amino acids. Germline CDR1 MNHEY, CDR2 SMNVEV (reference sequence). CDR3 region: CASRKGGTAFEKLFF. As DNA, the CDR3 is TGTGCCAGCAGGAAAGGCGGGACAGCCTTTGAAAAACTGTTTTTT. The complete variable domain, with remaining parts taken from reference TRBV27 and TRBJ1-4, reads EAQVTQNPRYLITVTGKKLTVTCSQNMNHEYMSWYRQDPGLGLRQIYYSMNVEVTDKGDVPEGYKVSRKEKRNFPLILESPSPNQTSLYFCASRKGGTAFEKLFFGSGTQLSVL.

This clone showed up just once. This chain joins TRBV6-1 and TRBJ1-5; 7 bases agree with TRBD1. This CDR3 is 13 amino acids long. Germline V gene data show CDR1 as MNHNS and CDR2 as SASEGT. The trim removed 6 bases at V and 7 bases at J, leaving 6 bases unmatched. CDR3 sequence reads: CASSRQGRQPQHF. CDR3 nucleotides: TGTGCCAGCAGCCGACAGGGTAGGCAGCCCCAGCATTTT.

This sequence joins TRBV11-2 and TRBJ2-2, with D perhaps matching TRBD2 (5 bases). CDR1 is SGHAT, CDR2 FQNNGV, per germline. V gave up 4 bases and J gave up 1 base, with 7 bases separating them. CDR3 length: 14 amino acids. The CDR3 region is CASSWSGNTGELFF. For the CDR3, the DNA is TGTGCCAGCAGCTGGAGCGGGAACACCGGGGAGCTGTTTTTT.

In DNA form, the CDR3 reads TGTGCCAGCAGCTTGGGGACTAGCGGGAGGTCCGGGTCCGAGCAGTACTTC. This encodes CASSLGTSGRSGSEQYF. The chain recombines TRBV5-6 with TRBJ2-7; 14 nucleotides align to TRBD2. V dropped 0 bases and J dropped 6; count of bases not matched to a gene: 8. The CDR3 extends over 17 amino acids. Germline V gene sequence: CDR1 SGHDT, CDR2 YYEEEE.

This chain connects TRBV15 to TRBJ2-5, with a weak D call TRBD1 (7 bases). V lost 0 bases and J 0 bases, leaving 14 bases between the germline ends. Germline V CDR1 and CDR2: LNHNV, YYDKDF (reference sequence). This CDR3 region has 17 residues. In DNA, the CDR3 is TGTGCCACCAGCAGAGATGGAGGGGGCGCGGACCAAGAGACCCAGTACTTC. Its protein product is CATSRDGGGADQETQYF.

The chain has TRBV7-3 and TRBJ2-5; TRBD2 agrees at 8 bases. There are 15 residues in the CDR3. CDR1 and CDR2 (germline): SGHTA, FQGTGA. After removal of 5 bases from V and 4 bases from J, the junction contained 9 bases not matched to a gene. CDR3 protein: CASSPRSGRGETQYF. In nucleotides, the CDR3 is TGTGCCAGCAGCCCCCGCAGCGGGAGAGGAGAGACCCAGTACTTC.

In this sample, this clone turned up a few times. The CDR3 loop is CASQIFGQEKLFF. CDR3 bases: TGTGCCAGCCAGATTTTCGGACAGGAAAAACTGTTTTTT. The chain employs TRBV28 and TRBJ1-4, with a weak D call TRBD1 (6 bases). This CDR3 has 13 amino acids. V lost 8 bases and J 8 bases, leaving 15 bases between the germline ends. Germline CDR1 MDHEN, CDR2 SYDVKM.

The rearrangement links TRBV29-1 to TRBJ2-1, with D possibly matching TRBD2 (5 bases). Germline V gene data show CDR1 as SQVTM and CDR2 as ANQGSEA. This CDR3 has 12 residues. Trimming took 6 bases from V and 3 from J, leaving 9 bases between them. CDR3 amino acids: CSVAENYNEQFF. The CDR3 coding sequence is TGCAGCGTAGCGGAGAACTACAATGAGCAGTTCTTC.

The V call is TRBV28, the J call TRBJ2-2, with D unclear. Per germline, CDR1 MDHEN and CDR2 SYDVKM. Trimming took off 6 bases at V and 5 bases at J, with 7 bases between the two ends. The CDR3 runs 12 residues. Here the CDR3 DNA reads TGTGCCAGCAGCCGTATGACCGGGGAGCTGTTTTTT. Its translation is CASSRMTGELFF. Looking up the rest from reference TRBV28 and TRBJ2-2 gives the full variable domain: DVKVTQSSRYLVKRTGEKVFLECVQDMDHENMFWYRQDPGLGLRLIYFSYDVKMKEKGDIPEGYSVSREKKERFSLILESASTNQTSMYLCASSRMTGELFFGEGSRLTVL.

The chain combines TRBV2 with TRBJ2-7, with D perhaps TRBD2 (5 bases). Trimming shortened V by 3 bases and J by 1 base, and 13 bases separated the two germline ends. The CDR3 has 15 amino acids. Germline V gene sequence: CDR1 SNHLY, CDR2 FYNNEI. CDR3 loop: CASSEVGEISYEQYF. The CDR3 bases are TGTGCCAGCAGTGAGGTCGGGGAGATTTCCTACGAGCAGTACTTC.

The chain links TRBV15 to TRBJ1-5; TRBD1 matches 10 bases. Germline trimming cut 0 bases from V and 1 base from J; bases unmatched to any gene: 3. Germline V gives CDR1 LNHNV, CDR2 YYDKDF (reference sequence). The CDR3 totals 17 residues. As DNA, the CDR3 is TGTGCCACCAGCAGAGAATTGGGACAGGGGAGCAATCAGCCCCAGCATTTT. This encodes CATSRELGQGSNQPQHF.

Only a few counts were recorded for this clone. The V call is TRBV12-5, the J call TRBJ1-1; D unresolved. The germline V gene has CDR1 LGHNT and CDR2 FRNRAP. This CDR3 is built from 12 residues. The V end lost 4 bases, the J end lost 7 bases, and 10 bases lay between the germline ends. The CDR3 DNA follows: TGTGCTAGTGGTTGGCGGCCCGTTGAAGCTTTCTTT. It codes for CASGWRPVEAFF.

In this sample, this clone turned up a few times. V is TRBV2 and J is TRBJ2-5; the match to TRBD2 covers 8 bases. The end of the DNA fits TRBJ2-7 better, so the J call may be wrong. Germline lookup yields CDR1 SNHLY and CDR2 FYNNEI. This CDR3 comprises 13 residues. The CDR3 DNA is TGTGCCAGCAAACTAGCGGATTCCTACGAGCAGTACTTC. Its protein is CASKLADSYEQYF.

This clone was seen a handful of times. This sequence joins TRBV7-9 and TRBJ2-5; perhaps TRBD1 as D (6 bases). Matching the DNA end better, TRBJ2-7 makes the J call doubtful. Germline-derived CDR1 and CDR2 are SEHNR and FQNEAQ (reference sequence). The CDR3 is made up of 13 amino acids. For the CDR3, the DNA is TGTGCCAGCAGCTTCCAGGGGACCTACGAGCAGTACTTC. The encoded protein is CASSFQGTYEQYF.

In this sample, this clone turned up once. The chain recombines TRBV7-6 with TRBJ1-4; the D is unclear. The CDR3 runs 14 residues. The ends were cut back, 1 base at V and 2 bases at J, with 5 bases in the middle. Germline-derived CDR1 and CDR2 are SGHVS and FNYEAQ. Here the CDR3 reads CASSLGQTNEKLFF. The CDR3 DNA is TGTGCCAGCAGCTTAGGCCAGACTAATGAAAAACTGTTTTTT.

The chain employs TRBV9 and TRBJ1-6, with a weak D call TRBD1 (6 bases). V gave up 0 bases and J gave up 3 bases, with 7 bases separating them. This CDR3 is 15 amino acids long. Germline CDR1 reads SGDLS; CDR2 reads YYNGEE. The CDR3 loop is CASSVEGVYNSPLHF. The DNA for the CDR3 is TGTGCCAGCAGCGTAGAGGGGGTCTATAATTCACCCCTCCACTTT.

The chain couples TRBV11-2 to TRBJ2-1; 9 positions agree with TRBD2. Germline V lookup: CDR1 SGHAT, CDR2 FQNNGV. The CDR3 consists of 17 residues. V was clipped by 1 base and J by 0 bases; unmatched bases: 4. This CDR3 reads CASSLGSSGSSYNEQFF. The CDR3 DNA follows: TGTGCCAGCAGCTTAGGTAGTAGCGGGAGCTCCTACAATGAGCAGTTCTTC.

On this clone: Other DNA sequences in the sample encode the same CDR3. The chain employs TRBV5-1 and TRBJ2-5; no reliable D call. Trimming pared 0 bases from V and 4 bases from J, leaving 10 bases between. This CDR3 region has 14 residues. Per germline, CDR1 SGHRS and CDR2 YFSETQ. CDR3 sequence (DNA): TGCGCCAGCAGCTTGGAAGGCGGAAGAGAGACCCAGTACTTC. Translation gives CASSLEGGRETQYF.